These T cell receptor beta chains were read from a single sample in a study of OX40 agonist ivuxolimab in advanced cancers. TCRdb's copy holds only in-frame clones and misses some; the assay was immunoSEQ multiplex PCR. The repertoire includes tens of thousands of clones, about 80% of them detected once, and 6.5% to 8% sits in the top ten. Source: CD4+ or CD8+ T cells sorted from blood, taken in a trial of the OX40 agonist ivuxolimab. These receptors were taken from an adult with an advanced solid tumor such as melanoma, head and neck, liver or kidney cancer. Both conserved end residues are part of each CDR3. A D gene is named only where the DNA matches it firmly. Size tells how often a clone was seen (once, few, many) or the class of an expanded clone, and some rows leave it out.

J gene	V gene	D gene	clone size	CDR3 DNA	CDR3 protein
TRBJ2-2	TRBV10-1	.	.	TGCGCCAGCAGCGGTCGAACCGGGACTTCGAACACCGGGGAGCTGTTTTTT	CASSGRTGTSNTGELFF
TRBJ2-2	TRBV5-1	.	.	TGCGCCAGCAGCTTGGAATGGGGCGACACCGGGGAGCTGTTTTTT	CASSLEWGDTGELFF
TRBJ2-3	TRBV29-1	TRBD2	once	TGCAGCGTTGTAGCGGGAGAAGATACGCAGTATTTT	CSVVAGEDTQYF
TRBJ2-3	TRBV4-3	.	.	TGCGCCAGCAGCCAAGGGCCGGGTTTTGGAAATACGCAGTATTTT	CASSQGPGFGNTQYF
TRBJ2-1	TRBV7-9	.	once	TGTGCCAGCAGCTTACTAGCACCCATCTGGGGTAACAATGAGCAGTTCTTC	CASSLLAPIWGNNEQFF
TRBJ1-5	TRBV7-2	TRBD1	.	TGTGCCAGCAGTGGACAGGGGAACGGTAATCAGCCCCAGCATTTT	CASSGQGNGNQPQHF
TRBJ2-5	TRBV7-7	.	.	TGTGCCAGCAGCTTAGACTCCCAAGAGACCCAGTACTTC	CASSLDSQETQYF
TRBJ2-7	TRBV2	.	once	TGTGCCAGCAGGCTATTGGGGACCTACGAGCAGTACTTC	CASRLLGTYEQYF
TRBJ1-2	TRBV27	.	.	TGTGCCAGCAGTCACGGGGGGGATATAAGCTATGGCTACACCTTC	CASSHGGDISYGYTF
TRBJ2-1	TRBV11-2	.	.	TGTGCCAGCAGCTTAGCTCGCGGGGAGCAGTTCTTC	CASSLARGEQFF
TRBJ1-4	TRBV7-9	.	.	TGTGCCAGCAGCGACAACCGTGGAGGTGAAAAACTGTTTTTT	CASSDNRGGEKLFF
TRBJ1-2	TRBV2	TRBD1	.	TGTGCCAGCAGTGAAGCAGACAGGGGTGATGGCTACACCTTC	CASSEADRGDGYTF
TRBJ2-4	TRBV14	.	.	TGTGCCAGCAGCCAAGATTTAGCGGCCAAAAACATTCAGTACTTC	CASSQDLAAKNIQYF
TRBJ2-1	TRBV19	.	.	TGTGCCAGTAGTAGACCCAGGCAGGTGCAGTTCTTC	CASSRPRQVQFF
TRBJ2-1	TRBV28	TRBD1	.	TGTGCCAGCACGATTAAGGGACAGCGCAATGAGCAGTTCTTC	CASTIKGQRNEQFF
TRBJ2-7	TRBV11-2	.	.	TGTGCCAGCAGCGTACTCGGGAGCGCCTACGAGCAGTACTTC	CASSVLGSAYEQYF
TRBJ2-5	TRBV7-8	TRBD2	.	TGTGCCAGCAGCCCCTTCAGCGGGAGGGGGGTTCGGACCCAGTACTTC	CASSPFSGRGVRTQYF
TRBJ1-1	TRBV5-5	.	.	TGTGCCAGCAGCTTGGAGTACACTGAAGCTTTCTTT	CASSLEYTEAFF
TRBJ2-1	TRBV6-1	TRBD2	.	TGTGCCAGCAGTGAGGGGACTAGCGAGGACAATGAGCAGTTCTTC	CASSEGTSEDNEQFF
TRBJ2-6	TRBV4-3	.	once	TGCGCCAGCAGCCAAGATTTTCTTACCTCTGGGGCCAACGTCCTGACTTTC	CASSQDFLTSGANVLTF
TRBJ1-2	TRBV7-9	.	.	TGTGCCAGCAGCTTAACAGGAGACTATGGCTACACCTTC	CASSLTGDYGYTF
TRBJ2-1	TRBV7-8	.	.	TGTGCCAGCAGCTTAGGGGCGGTCTCCTACAATGAGCAGTTCTTC	CASSLGAVSYNEQFF
TRBJ1-2	TRBV15	.	few	TGTGCCACCAGCAGACAGGCCGCGGGCTACACCTTC	CATSRQAAGYTF
TRBJ1-1	TRBV7-2	.	few	TGTGCCAGCAGCTTATCGGGGGGCACTGAAGCTTTCTTT	CASSLSGGTEAFF
TRBJ2-7	TRBV19	.	.	TGTGCCAGTAGGTACGACAGGTGGGGAGGCTACGAGCAGTACTTC	CASRYDRWGGYEQYF
TRBJ1-2	TRBV9	.	.	TGTGCCAGCAGCGATGGGACGGCCTCCTATGGCTACACCTTC	CASSDGTASYGYTF
TRBJ1-4	TRBV27	.	medium-sized	TGTGCCAGCAGTGAAGGGGAGAAACTGTTTTTT	CASSEGEKLFF
TRBJ2-1	TRBV7-9	.	.	TGTGCCAGCAGCGGGTTGGGGGTAGAGCAGTTCTTC	CASSGLGVEQFF
TRBJ1-6	TRBV27	.	few	TGTGCCAGCAGTTTGGTAGGGAATGTGAATTCACCCCTCCACTTT	CASSLVGNVNSPLHF
TRBJ2-7	TRBV5-1	.	.	TGCGCCAGCAGCTTGGTCGGGGGCGCGGAGTACGAGCAGTACTTC	CASSLVGGAEYEQYF
TRBJ1-3	TRBV7-2	.	.	TGTGCCAGCAGAGTTGCTACTGGAAACACCATATATTTT	CASRVATGNTIYF
TRBJ2-7	TRBV18	TRBD1	.	TGTGCCAGCACCCGGGACAGGGAAGCCTACGAGCAGTACTTC	CASTRDREAYEQYF
TRBJ1-1	TRBV14	.	few	TGTGCCAGCAGCCAAGTCGGCGGAACAGTGAACACTGAAGCTTTCTTT	CASSQVGGTVNTEAFF
TRBJ2-7	TRBV29-1	TRBD1	.	TGCAGCGTACGGACAGGGGGCTTCTACGAGCAGTACTTC	CSVRTGGFYEQYF
TRBJ1-3	TRBV7-2	.	.	TGTGCCAGCAGCTTAGCTAAAACAGAAAACACCATATATTTT	CASSLAKTENTIYF
TRBJ1-6	TRBV19	TRBD1	.	TGTGCCAGTAGTTCTACTCCGGGACAGGGGAATTCACCCCTCCACTTT	CASSSTPGQGNSPLHF
TRBJ2-1	TRBV9	.	.	TGTGCCAGCAGCGTATCCAGCGGCACCTACAATGAGCAGTTCTTC	CASSVSSGTYNEQFF
TRBJ2-5	TRBV30	.	.	TGTGCCTCTATCGCCCCCCGGGTCAGACAAGAGACCCAGTACTTC	CASIAPRVRQETQYF
TRBJ2-5	TRBV4-1	.	.	TGCGCCAGCAGCCAAGATAGAGGGATGAGGGGAGAGACCCAGTACTTC	CASSQDRGMRGETQYF
TRBJ2-6	TRBV2	.	few	TGTGCCAGCAGGGACAGCTCTGGGGCCAACGTCCTGACTTTC	CASRDSSGANVLTF
TRBJ2-1	TRBV11-2	.	.	.	CASSLAWGAGTGRFF
TRBJ2-1	TRBV6-4	TRBD1	few	TGTGCCAGCAGTGACTCTATGAATACAGGGGGCAACTACAATGAGCAGTTCTTC	CASSDSMNTGGNYNEQFF
TRBJ1-2	TRBV10-3	.	few	TGTGCCGTAGCAACGACAGGTAGAGGGGCTTTATATGGCTACACCTTC	CAVATTGRGALYGYTF
TRBJ1-4	TRBV25-1	.	.	TGTGCCAGCAGTGATTTTGGTAACGATGAAAAACTGTTTTTT	CASSDFGNDEKLFF
TRBJ1-2	TRBV7-9	TRBD1	few	TGTGCCAGCAGCCGGGACAGGGCTAACTATGGCTACACCTTC	CASSRDRANYGYTF